Each of the 9 T cell receptor beta chains below was sequenced from the same sample in a study of OX40 agonist ivuxolimab in advanced cancers. Repertoires were generated with immunoSEQ multiplex PCR, while TCRdb's copy carries only in-frame clones and drops some. This sample yields roughly 80,000 clones, of which about 86% are seen a single time; approximately 1.9% belongs to the top ten. The sample was CD4+ or CD8+ T cells sorted from blood, taken in a trial of the OX40 agonist ivuxolimab. All receptors derive from an adult with an advanced solid tumor such as melanoma, head and neck, liver or kidney cancer.

This rearrangement joins TRBV29-1 to TRBJ2-3, with D perhaps given as TRBD1 or TRBD2 (6 bases each). CDR1 is SQVTM and CDR2 is ANQGSEA in the germline V gene. V was trimmed by 5 bases and J by 0 bases, leaving 18 bases between them. This CDR3 is built from 16 residues. CDR3 nucleotide sequence: TGCAGCGTTAGGGGGGCGCCAAAGACTAGCACAGATACGCAGTATTTT. Translating gives CSVRGAPKTSTDTQYF.

The sample holds a few counts of this clone. The chain is built from TRBV2 and TRBJ2-7; D may be TRBD1 (6 bases). V lost 3 bases to trimming and J lost 3 bases, with 12 bases between them. The CDR3 is 14 residues long. Germline loops: CDR1 SNHLY, CDR2 FYNNEI. This chain's CDR3 is CASSDRGAHYEQYF. The DNA of the CDR3 is TGTGCCAGCAGTGACAGGGGAGCTCACTACGAGCAGTACTTC. Full variable domain (rest looked up from reference TRBV2 and TRBJ2-7): EPEVTQTPSHQVTQMGQEVILRCVPISNHLYFYWYRQILGQKVEFLVSFYNNEISEKSEIFDDQFSVERPDGSNFTLKIRSTKLEDSAMYFCASSDRGAHYEQYFGPGTRLTVT.

The chain combines TRBV30 with TRBJ1-2; weak D call: TRBD1 (5 bases). The V end lost 7 bases, the J end lost 3 bases, and 12 bases lay between the germline ends. Looked up from germline, CDR1 is GTSNPN and CDR2 is SVGIG (reference sequence). This CDR3 region has 12 residues. CDR3 amino acids: CASDGGDYGYTF. CDR3 nucleotides: TGTGCCTCCGATGGAGGGGACTATGGCTACACCTTC.

In DNA, the CDR3 is TGTGCCAGCAGCTTGGACAGGGCTCTCTCTGGAAACACCATATATTTT. Its translation: CASSLDRALSGNTIYF. This sequence joins TRBV5-5 and TRBJ1-3, with a weak D call TRBD1 (6 bases). This CDR3 contains 16 residues. With 0 bases removed from V and 0 bases from J, the gap between germline ends came to 10 bases. CDR1 is SGHKS and CDR2 is YYEKEE in the germline V gene (reference sequence).

This chain joins TRBV10-3 and TRBJ1-2; D is perhaps TRBD1 (5 bases). There are 14 residues in the CDR3. The ends were cut back, 2 bases at V and 1 base at J, with 8 bases in the middle. Germline V CDR1 and CDR2: ENHRY, SYGVKD. The CDR3 region has the DNA TGTGCCATCAGTGAGATAACAGGTAACTATGGCTACACCTTC. Its translation is CAISEITGNYGYTF.

In its sample, this clone ranks as medium-sized. The chain joins TRBV6-5 to TRBJ2-5, with 7 bases identical to TRBD1. This CDR3 region has 15 residues. V shed 0 bases and J 2 bases; nucleotides not matched to a gene: 3. Germline V gene lookup returns CDR1 MNHEY and CDR2 SVGAGI. The CDR3 sequence: CASSYSGTVQETQYF. In DNA form, the CDR3 reads TGTGCCAGCAGTTACTCGGGGACAGTGCAAGAGACCCAGTACTTC.

This clone was found a few times. The gene calls are TRBV18 and TRBJ1-6; 8 bases are a match to TRBD1. V shed 5 bases and J 6 bases; nucleotides not matched to a gene: 6. This CDR3 comprises 15 residues. In germline, CDR1 is KGHSH, CDR2 LQKENI. In DNA, the CDR3 is TGTGCCAGCTCATTCGACAGGGGAGGTAATTCACCCCTCCACTTT. Translated, it gives CASSFDRGGNSPLHF.

The V gene is TRBV2, the J gene TRBJ2-5, with D unresolved. V was clipped by 6 bases and J by 3 bases, with 11 bases between them. The V gene's germline CDR1 is SNHLY and CDR2 FYNNEI. This CDR3 has 13 residues. This chain's CDR3 is CASSRSREETQYF. CDR3 in DNA: TGTGCCAGCAGCCGTTCTAGGGAAGAGACCCAGTACTTC.

The table lists this clone with a count of one. This chain links TRBV10-2 with TRBJ1-2, with a possible D match to TRBD1 (5 bases). V lost 4 bases, J lost 0 bases, and 9 bases lay in between. The CDR3 covers 14 residues. Germline lookup yields CDR1 WSHSY and CDR2 SAAADI. The CDR3 region is CASSAEDTNYGYTF. As DNA, the CDR3 is TGCGCCAGCAGTGCAGAGGACACTAACTATGGCTACACCTTC.